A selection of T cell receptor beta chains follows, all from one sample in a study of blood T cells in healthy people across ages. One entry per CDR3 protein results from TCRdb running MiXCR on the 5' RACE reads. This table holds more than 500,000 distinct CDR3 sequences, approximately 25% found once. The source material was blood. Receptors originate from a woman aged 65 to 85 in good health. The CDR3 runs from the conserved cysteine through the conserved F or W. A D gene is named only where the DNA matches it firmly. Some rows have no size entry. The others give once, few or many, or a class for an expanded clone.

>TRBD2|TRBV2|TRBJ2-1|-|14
CASERERGSNEQFF
TGTGCCAGCGAACGGGAGCGGGGTTCTAATGAGCAGTTCTTC
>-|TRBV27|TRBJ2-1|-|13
CASSWGNYNEQFF
TGTGCCAGCAGTTGGGGAAACTACAATGAGCAGTTCTTC
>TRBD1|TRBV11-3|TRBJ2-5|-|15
CASSSGQGVRETQYF
TGTGCCAGCAGCTCGGGACAGGGGGTTAGGGAGACCCAGTACTTC
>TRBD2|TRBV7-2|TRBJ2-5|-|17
CASSLVLLAGGQETQYF
TGTGCCAGCAGCTTAGTTCTTTTAGCGGGGGGTCAAGAGACCCAGTACTTC
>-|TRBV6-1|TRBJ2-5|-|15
CASSSSGTTRETQYF
TGTGCCAGCAGCTCCTCCGGGACAACTCGCGAGACCCAGTACTTC
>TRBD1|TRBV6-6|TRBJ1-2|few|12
CASDRERYGYTF
TGTGCCAGCGACAGGGAGCGGTATGGCTACACCTTC
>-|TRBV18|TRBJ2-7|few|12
CASSPVANEQYF
TGTGCCAGCTCACCGGTGGCGAACGAGCAGTACTTC
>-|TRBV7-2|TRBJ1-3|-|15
CASSSRSGMGNTIYF
TGTGCCAGCAGCTCCCGGTCGGGGATGGGAAACACCATATATTTT
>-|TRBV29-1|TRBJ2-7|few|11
CSVGETYEQYF
TGCAGCGTTGGAGAGACCTACGAGCAGTACTTC
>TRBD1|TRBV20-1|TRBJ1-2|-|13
CSALQGVGYGYTF
TGCAGTGCTCTCCAGGGGGTAGGCTATGGCTACACCTTC
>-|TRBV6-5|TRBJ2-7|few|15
CASSSPVKGAYEQYF
TGTGCCAGCAGTTCACCCGTGAAGGGGGCCTACGAGCAGTACTTC
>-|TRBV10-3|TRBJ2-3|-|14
CAISGSTYTDTQYF
TGTGCCATCAGTGGTAGCACATACACAGATACGCAGTATTTT
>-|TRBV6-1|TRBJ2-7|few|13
CASSSTGIHEQYF
TGTGCCAGCAGTTCAACAGGGATCCACGAGCAGTACTTC
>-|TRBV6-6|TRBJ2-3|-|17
CASRNRGSSVVTDTQYF
TGTGCCAGCAGAAATCGAGGGAGTAGCGTGGTCACAGATACGCAGTATTTT
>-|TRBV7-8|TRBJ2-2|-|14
CASSLTLSRGELFF
TGTGCCAGCAGCTTAACCTTGTCTCGCGGGGAGCTGTTTTTT
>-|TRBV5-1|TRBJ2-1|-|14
CASSFEGFYNEQFF
TGCGCCAGCAGCTTTGAGGGGTTTTACAATGAGCAGTTCTTC
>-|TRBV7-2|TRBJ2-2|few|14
CASSLMGDTGELFF
TGTGCCAGCAGCTTAATGGGCGACACCGGGGAGCTGTTTTTT
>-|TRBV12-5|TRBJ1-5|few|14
CASGLVSNNQPQHF
TGTGCTAGTGGTTTAGTCAGTAACAATCAGCCCCAGCATTTT
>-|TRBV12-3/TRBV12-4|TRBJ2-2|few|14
CASRPRSGSGELFF
TGTGCCAGCAGACCGAGGTCAGGGTCCGGGGAGCTGTTTTTT
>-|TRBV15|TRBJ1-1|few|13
CATSRDIGTEAFF
TGTGCCACCAGCAGAGATATCGGGACTGAAGCTTTCTTT
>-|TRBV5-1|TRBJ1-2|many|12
CASSLTSYGYTF
TGCGCCAGCAGCTTGACCTCCTATGGCTACACCTTC
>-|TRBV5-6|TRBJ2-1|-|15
CASSWGAKNYNEQFF
TGTGCCAGCAGCTGGGGGGCCAAAAACTACAATGAGCAGTTCTTC
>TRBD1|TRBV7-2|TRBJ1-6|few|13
CASSLNQGAPLHF
TGTGCCAGCAGCTTAAATCAGGGGGCCCCCCTCCACTTT
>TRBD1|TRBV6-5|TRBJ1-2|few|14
CASSSPQGMDGYTF
TGTGCCAGCAGTTCCCCACAGGGGATGGATGGCTACACCTTC